These 30 T cell receptor beta chains came from one sample sequenced in a study of cytomegalovirus exposure and HLA in healthy donors. Both 60 Vbeta primers and 13 Jbeta primers went into the PCR. TCRdb's copy holds only in-frame clones and misses some; the assay was immunoSEQ multiplex PCR. The sample records 150,000 or so clones, around 84% being singletons. The sample comprised PBMCs. The source is a male donor in good health and CMV-seropositive.

The chain uses TRBV13 and TRBJ2-7; D perhaps matches TRBD1 (6 bases). V lost 5 bases and J lost 6, with 11 bases in between. This CDR3 is built from 12 residues. Germline lookup yields CDR1 PRHDT and CDR2 FYEKMQ (reference sequence). CDR3 bases: TGTGCCAGCAGCCCTCAGGGGCCCGAGCAGTACTTC. Translated: CASSPQGPEQYF.

The chain employs TRBV7-9 and TRBJ1-2; perhaps TRBD1 as D (5 bases). Germline loops: CDR1 SEHNR, CDR2 FQNEAQ (reference sequence). The CDR3 is made up of 13 amino acids. Trimming stripped 5 bases from V and 5 bases from J, with 12 bases between. The CDR3 protein is CASSPPGGYGYTF. DNA for the CDR3: TGTGCCAGCAGCCCCCCGGGGGGGTATGGCTACACCTTC. Full variable domain (outside the CDR3, taken from reference TRBV7-9 and TRBJ1-2): DTGVSQNPRHKITKRGQNVTFRCDPISEHNRLYWYRQTLGQGPEFLTYFQNEAQLEKSRLLSDRFSAERPKGSFSTLEIQRTEQGDSAMYLCASSPPGGYGYTFGSGTRLTVV.

The chain joins TRBV2 to TRBJ1-2, with D possibly TRBD1 on 5 matching bases. V was cut by 7 bases and J by 7 bases, with 16 bases left in between. The CDR3 contains 13 residues. Germline V gene sequence: CDR1 SNHLY, CDR2 FYNNEI. The DNA for the CDR3 is TGTGCCAGCATTCAGGCCAGGCAGGGTGGCTACACCTTC. It translates to CASIQARQGGYTF.

This clone was detected only a few times. The J gene is TRBJ1-5, the V gene TRBV30; D gene ambiguous. CDR3 size: 13 residues. The germline V and J ends were trimmed by 0 bases and 1 base, with 4 bases remaining between them. CDR1 is GTSNPN, CDR2 SVGIG, per germline (reference sequence). The CDR3, as DNA: TGTGCCTGGAGTGTAAGCAGCAATCAGCCCCAGCATTTT. Translation: CAWSVSSNQPQHF.

The chain carries TRBV27 and TRBJ1-5; D is possibly TRBD1 (5 bases). V was trimmed by 6 bases and J by 0 bases, leaving 21 bases between them. CDR1 is MNHEY, CDR2 SMNVEV, per germline (reference sequence). CDR3 length: 18 amino acids. The CDR3: CASSPGGTLVNSNQPQHF. The CDR3 DNA follows: TGTGCCAGCAGCCCGGGTGGGACTTTAGTAAATAGCAATCAGCCCCAGCATTTT.

The V call is TRBV28, the J call TRBJ1-3; D is unclear. Looked up from germline, CDR1 is MDHEN and CDR2 is SYDVKM. This CDR3 contains 13 residues. Trimming shortened V by 4 bases and J by 2 bases, and 6 bases separated the two germline ends. CDR3 DNA sequence: TGTGCCAGCAGTTCCCCAGCTGGAAACACCATATATTTT. Translated, it gives CASSSPAGNTIYF.

The V gene is TRBV7-2, the J gene TRBJ2-2; no definite D call. Trimming pared 1 base from V and 6 bases from J, leaving 6 bases between. The CDR3 runs 13 residues. In germline, CDR1 is SGHTA, CDR2 FQGNSA. CDR3 loop: CASSLGGAGELFF. CDR3 in DNA: TGTGCCAGCAGCTTAGGAGGAGCCGGGGAGCTGTTTTTT.

The V call is TRBV5-1, the J call TRBJ2-5; the match to TRBD2 covers 7 bases. The CDR3 loop spans 17 amino acids. With 0 bases clipped from V and 1 base from J, the junction kept 9 bases outside the gene matches. The germline gives CDR1 SGHRS, CDR2 YFSETQ. The CDR3 protein is CASSLAGGGALQETQYF. The CDR3 bases are TGCGCCAGCAGCTTGGCCGGGGGAGGGGCCCTCCAAGAGACCCAGTACTTC.

In its sample, this clone was seen once. The CDR3 DNA reads TGTGCCAGCAAGGGAGCGGACCCCTACGAGCAGTACTTC. As protein: CASKGADPYEQYF. The chain recombines TRBV27 with TRBJ2-7, with TRBD2 as a possible D gene (5 bases). CDR1 and CDR2 (germline): MNHEY, SMNVEV (reference sequence). V lost 7 bases to trimming and J lost 2 bases, with 12 bases between them. The CDR3 is made up of 13 amino acids.

This clone has a handful of counts. This chain links TRBV5-1 with TRBJ1-2; D is possibly TRBD1 (5 bases). This CDR3 region has 14 residues. CDR1 is SGHRS, CDR2 YFSETQ, per germline. V shed 5 bases and J shed 0 bases, with 11 bases lying between them. CDR3 sequence: CASRDSQANYGYTF. CDR3 nucleotides: TGCGCCAGCAGAGACAGTCAAGCTAACTATGGCTACACCTTC.

This chain links TRBV7-9 with TRBJ1-5, with no clear D. Trimming removed 3 bases from V and 5 bases from J, with 14 bases in between. Germline CDR1 reads SEHNR; CDR2 reads FQNEAQ (reference sequence). CDR3 length: 15 residues. The CDR3 DNA is TGTGCCAGCAGCTTCGGAGGGTTGATCCATCAGCCCCAGCATTTT. Its protein is CASSFGGLIHQPQHF.

The chain carries TRBV30 and TRBJ2-7; 9 bases align to TRBD1. This CDR3 is 13 amino acids long. Germline-derived CDR1 and CDR2 are GTSNPN and SVGIG (reference sequence). With V trimmed by 5 bases and J by 6 bases, 8 bases remained unmatched. The CDR3, as DNA: TGTGCCTGGGCCAAAACAGGGGGCGGCGAGCAGTACTTC. Translating it yields CAWAKTGGGEQYF.

The chain couples TRBV7-2 to TRBJ2-2; 10 bases fit TRBD2. J gave up 5 bases and V 0 bases, and 6 bases lay outside the gene matches. Germline lookup yields CDR1 SGHTA and CDR2 FQGNSA. CDR3 length equals 17 residues. The CDR3 coding sequence is TGTGCCAGCAGCTTAGCTGTACTAGCGGGGCGGACCGGGGAGCTGTTTTTT. It is translated as CASSLAVLAGRTGELFF.

The chain employs TRBV6-1 and TRBJ2-7; 12 bases agree with TRBD1. Germline V gene sequence: CDR1 MNHNS, CDR2 SASEGT. V lost 8 bases to trimming and J lost 4 bases; unmatched junction nucleotides: 9. The CDR3 consists of 15 residues. The DNA for the CDR3 is TGTGCCAGCTCCCTGGGACAGGGGGCGCCGTACGAGCAGTACTTC. This translates into CASSLGQGAPYEQYF.

The V and J genes are TRBV30 and TRBJ2-5, with a possible D match to TRBD1 (5 bases). Deletions cut 0 bases from V and 7 bases from J, with 15 bases between. Germline V gene lookup returns CDR1 GTSNPN and CDR2 SVGIG (reference sequence). This CDR3 contains 14 residues. As DNA, the CDR3 is TGTGCCTGGAGTGTACGACAGTATATCGGGACCCAGTACTTC. Translated, it gives CAWSVRQYIGTQYF.

The chain combines TRBV2 with TRBJ1-2, with unresolved D. V lost 10 bases and J lost 1, with 13 bases in between. CDR3 length: 13 amino acids. From germline, CDR1 is SNHLY and CDR2 FYNNEI. The CDR3 DNA reads as TGTGCCACTACCCCGCTCTTTAACTATGGCTACACCTTC. It specifies CATTPLFNYGYTF.

The V and J genes are TRBV27 and TRBJ1-3; D perhaps matches TRBD1 (5 bases). CDR1 is MNHEY and CDR2 is SMNVEV in the germline V gene (reference sequence). The CDR3 sequence is 15 residues long. V gave up 6 bases and J gave up 0 bases, with 12 bases separating them. This CDR3 is CASSADRSSGNTIYF. Here the CDR3 DNA reads TGTGCCAGCAGCGCCGACAGAAGCTCTGGAAACACCATATATTTT.

This clone showed up just once. The CDR3 nucleotides read TGTGCCAGCAGCCACTCAAGGACTAGCGGGGGAGGGGAGCTGTTTTTT. Translation: CASSHSRTSGGGELFF. The V and J genes are TRBV7-2 and TRBJ2-2, with 13 positions matching TRBD2. The CDR3 loop spans 16 amino acids. V gave up 5 bases and J gave up 8 bases; unmatched junction bases: 8. Germline values: CDR1 SGHTA, CDR2 FQGNSA.

This chain uses TRBV18 with TRBJ1-2, with D possibly TRBD1 on 5 matching bases. The V end was cut by 3 bases, the J end by 6 bases, with 14 bases between. This CDR3 is built from 14 residues. Germline V gene sequence: CDR1 KGHSH, CDR2 LQKENI. The CDR3 nucleotides are TGTGCCAGCTCACCCCTTTCCCAGGGAAATGGCTACACCTTC. It specifies CASSPLSQGNGYTF.

Concerning this clone itself: A clone one base away is much larger, so this may be a read error. The chain recombines TRBV5-1 with TRBJ2-5; tentative D call: TRBD1 (7 bases). V lost 4 bases, J lost 1 base, and 8 bases lay in between. Looked up from germline, CDR1 is SGHRS and CDR2 is YFSETQ. The CDR3 runs 13 residues. The DNA for the CDR3 is TGCGCCAGCAGCCAGGGGGGCCAAGAGACCCAGTACTTC. Encoded protein: CASSQGGQETQYF. Variable domain in full (rest from reference TRBV5-1 and TRBJ2-5): KAGVTQTPRYLIKTRGQQVTLSCSPISGHRSVSWYQQTPGQGLQFLFEYFSETQRNKGNFPGRFSGRQFSNSRSEMNVSTLELGDSALYLCASSQGGQETQYFGPGTRLLVL.

The chain has TRBV5-1 and TRBJ1-1; TRBD1 aligns across 10 bases. Germline V gives CDR1 SGHRS, CDR2 YFSETQ. The CDR3 totals 17 residues. The junction had 16 bases not matched to a gene; V was cut back by 4 bases and J by 7 bases. The CDR3 region has the DNA TGCGCCAGCAGCCCGCTCCCGGGACAGGGGCGGGAGGGTGAAGCTTTCTTT. Protein sequence: CASSPLPGQGREGEAFF.

Note on this clone: At one of its ends the junction is not consistent with the germline gene, which may arise from a read error. The chain is built from TRBV15 and TRBJ2-7; 7 bases line up with TRBD1. The CDR3 totals 11 residues. Germline V gene lookup returns CDR1 LNHNV and CDR2 YYDKDF (reference sequence). CDR3 residues: CATSTRDSLDF. The CDR3 region has the DNA TGTGCCACCAGCACTAGGGACAGCTTGGACTTC.

The chain joins TRBV19 to TRBJ1-2; D not certain. This CDR3 comprises 15 residues. From germline, CDR1 is LNHDA and CDR2 SQIVND (reference sequence). V lost 2 bases and J lost 3, with 13 bases in between. CDR3 nucleotide sequence: TGTGCCAGTAGTATAACGCCCGGGTTTGACTATGGCTACACCTTC. Its translation is CASSITPGFDYGYTF. The whole variable domain, remainder taken from reference TRBV19 and TRBJ1-2, is DGGITQSPKYLFRKEGQNVTLSCEQNLNHDAMYWYRQDPGQGLRLIYYSQIVNDFQKGDIAEGYSVSREKKESFPLTVTSAQKNPTAFYLCASSITPGFDYGYTFGSGTRLTVV.

In this sample, this clone turned up a few times. This chain links TRBV7-9 with TRBJ2-7; TRBD1 might be the D (6 bases). This CDR3 is built from 14 residues. V lost 2 bases to trimming and J lost 2 bases, with 10 bases between them. In germline, CDR1 is SEHNR, CDR2 FQNEAQ (reference sequence). In DNA form, the CDR3 reads TGTGCCAGCAGCTTACAGGGGCGGCCCTACGAGCAGTACTTC. It translates to CASSLQGRPYEQYF.

This clone has a handful of counts. The chain joins TRBV7-2 to TRBJ1-4; D is unresolved. CDR1 is SGHTA, CDR2 FQGNSA, per germline. This CDR3 is 15 amino acids long. Between the trimmed V and J ends, which lost 3 bases and 3 bases, there was a span of 11 bases. CDR3 region: CASSFQASANEKLFF. The CDR3 coding sequence is TGTGCCAGCAGCTTCCAGGCGTCGGCTAATGAAAAACTGTTTTTT.

The chain recombines TRBV19 with TRBJ2-5; D is possibly TRBD2 (5 bases). CDR3 length: 12 residues. Deletions cut 0 bases from V and 7 bases from J, with 6 bases between. Germline loops: CDR1 LNHDA, CDR2 SQIVND (reference sequence). The DNA for the CDR3 is TGTGCCAGTAGTATAGAACGGGGGACCCAGTACTTC. Protein sequence: CASSIERGTQYF. Together with reference TRBV19 and TRBJ2-5, the CDR3 gives the full variable domain: DGGITQSPKYLFRKEGQNVTLSCEQNLNHDAMYWYRQDPGQGLRLIYYSQIVNDFQKGDIAEGYSVSREKKESFPLTVTSAQKNPTAFYLCASSIERGTQYFGPGTRLLVL.

The chain employs TRBV9 and TRBJ1-1; D might be TRBD1 (5 bases). CDR1 is SGDLS and CDR2 is YYNGEE in the germline V gene. V was shortened by 2 bases and J by 4 bases, with 15 bases between the two germline ends. This CDR3 region has 15 residues. This CDR3 is CASSVSSGWVTEAFF. The CDR3 DNA sequence: TGTGCCAGCAGCGTGAGTTCAGGGTGGGTCACTGAAGCTTTCTTT.

This sequence joins TRBV7-9 and TRBJ1-1, with 8 bases that match TRBD1. Losses at the gene ends were 5 bases for V and 7 bases for J; bases not matched to a gene: 6. CDR3 length equals 13 residues. The germline gives CDR1 SEHNR, CDR2 FQNEAQ (reference sequence). DNA of the CDR3: TGTGCCAGCAGCGACGAAGACAGGGGTGAAGCTTTCTTT. It yields the protein CASSDEDRGEAFF.

This clone was seen only once. The chain joins TRBV28 to TRBJ2-1, with D tentatively TRBD2 (6 bases). With 7 bases removed from V and 2 bases from J, the gap between germline ends came to 12 bases. Per the germline V gene, CDR1 is MDHEN and CDR2 is SYDVKM. This CDR3 contains 14 residues. Written as DNA, the CDR3 is TGTGCCAGCACTGGTGCGGGAACCTACAATGAGCAGTTCTTC. This gives the protein CASTGAGTYNEQFF. Together with reference TRBV28 and TRBJ2-1, the CDR3 gives the full variable domain: DVKVTQSSRYLVKRTGEKVFLECVQDMDHENMFWYRQDPGLGLRLIYFSYDVKMKEKGDIPEGYSVSREKKERFSLILESASTNQTSMYLCASTGAGTYNEQFFGPGTRLTVL.

The chain carries TRBV27 and TRBJ1-1, with 7 bases lining up with TRBD1. The CDR3 is 15 residues long. Trimming cost V 5 bases and J 0 bases; bases outside gene matches: 6. The V gene's germline CDR1 is MNHEY and CDR2 SMNVEV (reference sequence). The CDR3 protein is CASSLVQGMNTEAFF. The DNA for the CDR3 is TGTGCCAGCAGTCTGGTACAGGGGATGAACACTGAAGCTTTCTTT.